The 8 T cell receptor beta chains below come from one sample, sequenced in a study of OX40 agonist ivuxolimab in advanced cancers. Assay: immunoSEQ multiplex PCR; the TCRdb copy retains only in-frame clones and omits some. The sample lists over 40,000 clones, more than 75% seen once, with about 3.6% in the top ten. This specimen was CD4+ or CD8+ T cells sorted from blood, taken in a trial of the OX40 agonist ivuxolimab. The receptors were sampled from an adult with an advanced solid tumor such as melanoma, head and neck, liver or kidney cancer.

CDR3 protein: CAISGQGGLNEQFF. CDR3 sequence (DNA): TGTGCCATCAGCGGACAGGGTGGTCTCAATGAGCAGTTCTTC. This sequence joins TRBV10-3 and TRBJ2-1, with TRBD1 identical over 8 bases. The CDR3 sequence is 14 residues long. Germline-derived CDR1 and CDR2 are ENHRY and SYGVKD. J was trimmed by 6 bases and V by 6 bases; bases with no gene match: 7.

The rearrangement links TRBV9 to TRBJ2-2; 8 bases are shared with TRBD2. V was clipped by 2 bases and J by 4 bases; unmatched bases: 7. The CDR3 length is 16 residues. Germline V gene sequence: CDR1 SGDLS, CDR2 YYNGEE. The CDR3 reads CASSVSGGRSTGELFF. CDR3 coding DNA: TGTGCCAGCAGCGTTTCAGGCGGGAGGAGCACCGGGGAGCTGTTTTTT.

Only a few counts were recorded for this clone. J is TRBJ2-1 and V is TRBV7-3; maybe TRBD2 (5 bases). Germline V gene sequence: CDR1 SGHTA, CDR2 FQGTGA. This CDR3 is 16 amino acids long. V lost 0 bases, J lost 0 bases, and 9 bases lay in between. The CDR3 DNA reads TGTGCCAGCAGCTTAACTAGCGATAGCTCCTACAATGAGCAGTTCTTC. This codes for CASSLTSDSSYNEQFF. Supplemented by reference TRBV7-3 and TRBJ2-1, the full variable domain reads GAGVSQTPSNKVTEKGKYVELRCDPISGHTALYWYRQSLGQGPEFLIYFQGTGAADDSGLPNDRFFAVRPEGSVSTLKIQRTERGDSAVYLCASSLTSDSSYNEQFFGPGTRLTVL.

This clone was found once. The chain uses TRBV27 and TRBJ1-1, with D perhaps TRBD1 (5 bases). The CDR3 is 14 amino acids. In germline, CDR1 is MNHEY, CDR2 SMNVEV (reference sequence). Trimming left V 5 bases short and J 0 bases short, with 10 bases between. The CDR3 DNA follows: TGTGCCAGCAGTCCGCCAGGGTTGAACACTGAAGCTTTCTTT. It yields the protein CASSPPGLNTEAFF.

This clone was detected only a few times. This chain links TRBV5-4 with TRBJ2-6; TRBD2 is a possible D gene (6 bases). Germline assignment: CDR1 SGHNT and CDR2 YYREEE (reference sequence). Trimming took 2 bases from V and 0 from J, leaving 12 bases between them. This CDR3 region has 17 residues. CDR3 coding DNA: TGTGCCAGCAGCTTTGGAGGGAGCTACTCTGGGGCCAACGTCCTGACTTTC. This codes for CASSFGGSYSGANVLTF.

This chain joins TRBV7-8 and TRBJ2-7; D perhaps matches TRBD1 (6 bases). V lost 4 bases and J 0 bases, leaving 10 bases between the germline ends. The length of the CDR3 is 14 residues. Germline V gives CDR1 SGHVS, CDR2 FQNEAQ. CDR3 residues: CASSSRQVSYEQYF. For the CDR3, the DNA is TGTGCCAGCAGCTCGAGACAGGTCTCCTACGAGCAGTACTTC.

In DNA form, the CDR3 reads TGTGCCAGCAGTTCCGGAAAAGCTGAGCAGTTCTTC. This gives the protein CASSSGKAEQFF. This chain joins TRBV28 and TRBJ2-1; D is uncertain. Looked up from germline, CDR1 is MDHEN and CDR2 is SYDVKM. Trimming shortened V by 4 bases and J by 9 bases, and 10 bases separated the two germline ends. The length of the CDR3 is 12 residues.

The rearrangement links TRBV15 to TRBJ2-5, with D unresolved. The ends were cut back, 6 bases at V and 2 bases at J, with 7 bases in the middle. Germline V gene lookup returns CDR1 LNHNV and CDR2 YYDKDF (reference sequence). CDR3 length equals 12 residues. The CDR3 region is CATSVGQETQYF. The CDR3 nucleotides are TGTGCCACCAGTGTTGGACAAGAGACCCAGTACTTC.